The T cell receptor (beta chain) described here comes from a study of T-cell memory formation after mild COVID-19. Study in general: The TCR clusters were mostly specific to one donor.

A 5'RACE reaction primed in the constant segment made cDNA libraries of TCR alpha and TCR beta, and these carried sample barcodes and UMIs. A single record per CDR3 protein comes from TCRdb applying MiXCR to the 5' RACE reads. Found here are hundreds of thousands of distinct CDR3 sequences, approximately 15% of them singletons; the top ten hold under 2.5%. Comment on this clonotype: Its antigen remains unknown.

This CDR3 has 15 amino acids. The germline V and J ends were trimmed by 2 bases and 2 bases, with 10 bases remaining between them. Germline V gene data show CDR1 as MNHEY and CDR2 as SVGAGI. Study-wide results and limits: The finding that pre-infection memory included some responding clones suggested that cross-reactive memory joined. Mainly CM and EM harbored the contracting CD4+ clones; mainly EMRA harbored the CD8+ ones.

The receptor comes from an adult woman who had mild COVID-19 (a few samples of this study predate the infection). Cell type and time point are not known. The chain joins TRBV6-5 to TRBJ2-1; D might be TRBD1 (6 bases). Sequencing used PBMCs or a T cell subset sorted from them (not recorded which). The CDR3 nucleotides are TGTGCCAGCAGTTACAGGGGGTACGCCTACAATGAGCAGTTCTTC. Amino acid sequence: CASSYRGYAYNEQFF.